Presented here are 30 T cell receptor beta chains from one specimen sequenced in a study of T cell responses to AZD1222 COVID-19 vaccine. Sequenced by immunoSEQ multiplex PCR; TCRdb stores in-frame clones only, minus some. Of tens of thousands of clones listed, 86% were seen once; the top ten hold roughly 2.7%. The material was peripheral blood, obtained on day 0 of AZD1222 vaccination. Every receptor here comes from an adult in good health.

For this clone: The sample contains more than one DNA sequence encoding this CDR3. This chain connects TRBV5-1 to TRBJ2-5; TRBD1 matches 8 bases. The CDR3 contains 14 residues. The V segment lost 2 bases and the J segment 4 bases; nucleotides outside the gene matches: 4. The germline V gene encodes CDR1 SGHRS and CDR2 YFSETQ. The CDR3 DNA follows: TGCGCCAGCAGCTTCGGACAGGGCCGAGAGACCCAGTACTTC. It encodes CASSFGQGRETQYF.

The chain has TRBV4-2 and TRBJ2-1, with 10 bases lining up with TRBD2. V trimming: 2 bases; J trimming: 2 bases; junction bases outside the gene matches: 6. The CDR3 loop spans 17 amino acids. CDR1 LGHNA and CDR2 YNFKEQ come from the germline V gene. CDR3 coding DNA: TGTGCCAGCAGCCAAATGCCCCTAGCGGGAGCCTACAATGAGCAGTTCTTC. Translated: CASSQMPLAGAYNEQFF.

The gene calls are TRBV6-5 and TRBJ2-5, with 7 bases fitting TRBD2. Germline lookup yields CDR1 MNHEY and CDR2 SVGAGI. V trimming: 10 bases; J trimming: 4 bases; junction bases outside the gene matches: 12. The CDR3 is 14 amino acids. In DNA, the CDR3 is TGTGCCATCACACCGGGCGGGAGCAGAGAGACCCAGTACTTC. This sequence encodes CAITPGGSRETQYF.

The gene calls are TRBV7-9 and TRBJ2-7; 14 bases agree with TRBD2. Germline-derived CDR1 and CDR2 are SEHNR and FQNEAQ (reference sequence). The CDR3 extends over 16 amino acids. J was trimmed by 4 bases and V by 5 bases; bases with no gene match: 7. This CDR3 is CASSPGTSGSWYEQYF. In nucleotides, the CDR3 is TGTGCCAGCAGCCCTGGGACTAGCGGGAGCTGGTACGAGCAGTACTTC.

The chain joins TRBV5-1 to TRBJ1-4; the D is unclear. The V and J ends lost 0 bases and 3 bases respectively, with 6 bases between them. Germline CDR1 is SGHRS and CDR2 is YFSETQ. The CDR3 consists of 14 residues. The CDR3 sequence: CASSLVESNEKLFF. Written as DNA, the CDR3 is TGCGCCAGCAGCTTGGTGGAGTCTAATGAAAAACTGTTTTTT.

The chain has TRBV28 and TRBJ1-1; D ambiguous. CDR1 and CDR2 from the germline V gene are MDHEN and SYDVKM. The germline V and J ends were trimmed by 2 bases and 3 bases, with 10 bases remaining between them. There are 14 residues in the CDR3. Here the CDR3 DNA reads TGTGCCAGCAGTTTAAAAGGGCATTACACTGAAGCTTTCTTT. It is translated as CASSLKGHYTEAFF.

Only one count was recorded for this clone. The J gene is TRBJ2-7, the V gene TRBV6-1; 8 positions match TRBD2. Germline CDR1 reads MNHNS; CDR2 reads SASEGT. Trimming removed 2 bases from V and 4 bases from J; junction bases left unmatched: 7. This CDR3 is 15 amino acids long. DNA of the CDR3: TGTGCCAGCAGTGAATCGGGGGGGGTGATATACGAGCAGTACTTC. This encodes CASSESGGVIYEQYF.

The genes are TRBV18 and TRBJ2-7; D gene unclear. With 2 bases removed from V and 3 bases from J, the gap between germline ends came to 5 bases. The germline CDR1 and CDR2 sequences are KGHSH and LQKENI. The CDR3 length is 12 residues. CDR3 in DNA: TGTGCCAGCTCACCAGACCGCTACGAGCAGTACTTC. It specifies CASSPDRYEQYF.

The rearrangement links TRBV12-3 or TRBV12-4 to TRBJ1-6; possible D gene TRBD1, 5 bases. The CDR3 totals 13 residues. With 2 bases removed from V and 10 bases from J, the gap between germline ends came to 9 bases. For the CDR3, the DNA is TGTGCCAGCAGTTTAATGCGGGACTCACCCCTCCACTTT. Protein: CASSLMRDSPLHF.

The rearrangement uses TRBV6-5 and TRBJ1-4, with D maybe TRBD1 (5 bases). Trimming removed 5 bases from V and 2 bases from J, with 12 bases in between. The CDR3 has 15 amino acids. CDR1 and CDR2 (germline): MNHEY, SVGAGI. The CDR3 coding sequence is TGTGCCAGCAGTCCCGGACGGGGGACTAATGAAAAACTGTTTTTT. It translates to CASSPGRGTNEKLFF.

The chain uses TRBV6-5 and TRBJ2-7; TRBD2 might be the D (6 bases). Trimming took off 5 bases at V and 5 bases at J, with 19 bases between the two ends. Germline values: CDR1 MNHEY, CDR2 SVGAGI. The CDR3 has 15 amino acids. The CDR3 spells CASSRPGLMGHEQYF. The CDR3 region has the DNA TGTGCCAGCAGTAGACCGGGACTCATGGGTCACGAGCAGTACTTC.

As DNA, the CDR3 is TGTGCCAGCAGCTTGATAGGGGGCTATGGCTACACCTTC. Its translation: CASSLIGGYGYTF. The rearrangement uses TRBV7-3 and TRBJ1-2; D is possibly TRBD1 (6 bases). The length of the CDR3 is 13 residues. V dropped 3 bases and J dropped 4 bases, with 9 bases sitting between them. In germline, CDR1 is SGHTA, CDR2 FQGTGA.

The chain links TRBV11-2 to TRBJ2-1, with a possible D match to TRBD2 (5 bases). This CDR3 has 14 amino acids. Germline V gene lookup returns CDR1 SGHAT and CDR2 FQNNGV. Trimming left V 8 bases short and J 2 bases short, with 13 bases between. The CDR3 loop reads CASSSPGTYNEQFF. As DNA, the CDR3 is TGTGCCAGCTCGTCACCGGGGACCTACAATGAGCAGTTCTTC.

The chain employs TRBV19 and TRBJ1-4; D is unresolved. The CDR3 length is 14 residues. The V gene's germline CDR1 is LNHDA and CDR2 SQIVND (reference sequence). The ends were cut back, 6 bases at V and 0 bases at J, with 8 bases in the middle. The CDR3 spells CASSNDATNEKLFF. The CDR3 region has the DNA TGTGCCAGTAGCAATGATGCAACTAATGAAAAACTGTTTTTT.

This clone was detected once. CDR3 DNA sequence: TGCGCCAGCAGCCAAGAGGGGTTCGGGGGACGAGGTGATGAAGCTTTCTTT. Its protein is CASSQEGFGGRGDEAFF. The chain employs TRBV4-3 and TRBJ1-1; D is possibly TRBD1 (5 bases). The CDR3 is 17 amino acids. V shed 0 bases and J shed 7 bases, with 21 bases lying between them. Looked up from germline, CDR1 is LGHNA and CDR2 is YSLEER.

The chain joins TRBV6-5 to TRBJ1-3, with unresolved D. The germline V gene has CDR1 MNHEY and CDR2 SVGAGI. Between the trimmed V and J ends, which lost 4 bases and 0 bases, there was a span of 13 bases. The CDR3 runs to 16 residues. CDR3: CASSSREFSSGNTIYF. The CDR3 region has the DNA TGTGCCAGCAGTTCGAGGGAGTTTAGCTCTGGAAACACCATATATTTT.

This sequence joins TRBV5-1 and TRBJ2-3; tentative D call: TRBD1 (5 bases). The CDR3 contains 16 residues. Germline V lookup: CDR1 SGHRS, CDR2 YFSETQ. V gave up 4 bases and J gave up 3 bases, with 18 bases separating them. The CDR3: CASSTITNGQTDTQYF. DNA for the CDR3: TGCGCCAGCAGCACAATAACGAACGGACAAACAGATACGCAGTATTTT.

This rearrangement joins TRBV2 to TRBJ2-5; tentative D call: TRBD2 (6 bases). The ends were cut back, 5 bases at V and 1 base at J, with 14 bases in the middle. The CDR3 length is 15 residues. Germline values: CDR1 SNHLY, CDR2 FYNNEI. The CDR3 DNA is TGTGCCAGCAGTAGGGACTTCCCTGGCCAAGAGACCCAGTACTTC. This codes for CASSRDFPGQETQYF.

In this sample, this clone turned up a few times. The chain recombines TRBV28 with TRBJ1-2; 10 bases map to TRBD1. Trimming cost V 4 bases and J 5 bases; bases outside gene matches: 4. The CDR3 runs to 14 residues. The germline V gene has CDR1 MDHEN and CDR2 SYDVKM. The DNA for the CDR3 is TGTGCCAGCAGTTCACGGGACAGGGGTTATGGCTACACCTTC. Residues: CASSSRDRGYGYTF.

The chain employs TRBV29-1 and TRBJ2-1; 7 positions agree with TRBD2. The J segment lost 8 bases and the V segment lost 6 bases, leaving 7 bases of the junction unmatched. This CDR3 region has 12 residues. Germline V lookup: CDR1 SQVTM, CDR2 ANQGSEA. CDR3 amino acids: CSVPRSGDEQFF. Here the CDR3 DNA reads TGCAGCGTGCCCAGAAGCGGGGATGAGCAGTTCTTC.

This chain connects TRBV7-9 to TRBJ2-7; D may be TRBD2 (6 bases). Germline CDR1 is SEHNR and CDR2 is FQNEAQ (reference sequence). Trimming took 5 bases from V and 0 from J, leaving 17 bases between them. This CDR3 contains 16 residues. DNA for the CDR3: TGTGCCAGCAGCCCGCTTCTAGCGCCGGGCTCCTACGAGCAGTACTTC. This encodes CASSPLLAPGSYEQYF.

This rearrangement joins TRBV19 to TRBJ1-4, with 8 bases aligning to TRBD1. The CDR3 consists of 16 residues. Germline lookup yields CDR1 LNHDA and CDR2 SQIVND (reference sequence). V trimming: 6 bases; J trimming: 7 bases; junction bases outside the gene matches: 13. CDR3 in amino acids: CASRHKTGAKSEKLFF. CDR3 coding DNA: TGTGCCAGTAGGCATAAGACAGGGGCGAAGAGTGAAAAACTGTTTTTT.

The rearrangement joins TRBV28 to TRBJ1-5, with D perhaps TRBD1 (5 bases). The CDR3 is 14 residues long. Looked up from germline, CDR1 is MDHEN and CDR2 is SYDVKM. Trimming removed 4 bases at V and 3 bases at J, with 10 bases between. This CDR3 reads CASSSDRNNQPQHF. The CDR3 DNA follows: TGTGCCAGCAGTTCCGACAGAAACAATCAGCCCCAGCATTTT.

The rearrangement joins TRBV6-1 to TRBJ1-2; a weak D match, TRBD1 (5 bases). V dropped 3 bases and J dropped 2 bases, with 10 bases sitting between them. The CDR3 length is 14 residues. Germline V gives CDR1 MNHNS, CDR2 SASEGT. The CDR3 DNA is TGTGCCAGCAGTGATGACAGTTGGAACTATGGCTACACCTTC. Its protein product is CASSDDSWNYGYTF.

The V gene is TRBV4-2, the J gene TRBJ1-2, with D perhaps matching TRBD1 (6 bases). Germline-derived CDR1 and CDR2 are LGHNA and YNFKEQ. V was shortened by 1 base and J by 2 bases, with 14 bases between the two germline ends. The CDR3 sequence is 16 residues long. The CDR3 region is CASSQVAGVSNYGYTF. The CDR3 bases are TGTGCCAGCAGCCAAGTGGCAGGGGTCTCCAACTATGGCTACACCTTC.

The gene calls are TRBV28 and TRBJ1-1; no clear D gene. CDR1 MDHEN and CDR2 SYDVKM come from the germline V gene. Trimming removed 3 bases at V and 6 bases at J, with 8 bases between. The CDR3 covers 12 residues. The CDR3 bases are TGTGCCAGCAGTTTGAGTCAGCCTGAAGCTTTCTTT. It specifies CASSLSQPEAFF.

This sequence joins TRBV19 and TRBJ1-4, with TRBD1 as a possible D gene (6 bases). The CDR3 spans 15 residues. The germline gives CDR1 LNHDA, CDR2 SQIVND (reference sequence). Trimming cost V 6 bases and J 3 bases, with 14 bases left between them. CDR3 DNA: TGTGCCAGTAGCAACAAGGACAGTCCTAATGAAAAACTGTTTTTT. Its protein is CASSNKDSPNEKLFF.

The J gene is TRBJ1-5, the V gene TRBV7-2; 9 nucleotides line up with TRBD1. Germline V CDR1 and CDR2: SGHTA, FQGNSA. There are 16 residues in the CDR3. Trimming at V came to 1 base and at J to 1 base, leaving 2 bases not matched to a gene. For the CDR3, the DNA is TGTGCCAGCAGCTTAGGGACAGGGGAGAGCAATCAGCCCCAGCATTTT. Encoded protein: CASSLGTGESNQPQHF.

This clone was seen a single time. CDR3 in DNA: TGTGCCTCGGAGGCCGTCCTGAACACTGAAGCTTTCTTT. This encodes CASEAVLNTEAFF. This chain links TRBV6-5 with TRBJ1-1, with D unresolved. The V end lost 11 bases, the J end lost 0 bases, and 13 bases lay between the germline ends. This CDR3 comprises 13 residues. CDR1 is MNHEY and CDR2 is SVGAGI in the germline V gene.

The V call is TRBV28, the J call TRBJ1-4, with D perhaps TRBD1 (5 bases). Trimming stripped 3 bases from V and 14 bases from J, with 13 bases between. CDR3 length: 12 amino acids. Looked up from germline, CDR1 is MDHEN and CDR2 is SYDVKM. In DNA, the CDR3 is TGTGCCAGCAGTTTCGGGTTGGGGGTGCTGTTTTTT. This translates into CASSFGLGVLFF.